This entry is about one TCR beta chain. The antigen remains undetermined. Generated by immunoSEQ multiplex PCR, the TCRdb table keeps only in-frame clones and is missing some. The sample records some 500,000 clones, about 91% being singletons. The germline V gene has CDR1 SSHAT and CDR2 FNYEAQ (reference sequence). V lost 5 bases to trimming and J lost 4 bases, with 6 bases between them. CDR3 length equals 13 residues. The sample is drawn from a study of Ad26.COV2.S vaccination and SARS-CoV-2 variants. Study results and limitations: TCR breadth and depth analyses may have underestimated total T cell responses. Vaccinees showed greater spike-specific TCR breadth than placebo recipients.

Treatment noted: 15 to 20 received Ad26.COV2.S at low or high dose, single or two shots; several received placebo; per-sample allocation not given. Samples were taken on day 63 after the first vaccine or placebo injection. An Ad26 vector was used to express Wuhan-strain SARS-CoV-2 spike as the vaccine. Sequenced here: peripheral blood, sampled in a trial of Ad26.COV2.S vaccine versus placebo. The V call is TRBV7-7, the J call TRBJ2-6; unclear D gene. The sequence came from a person aged 18-60 years who received the Ad26.COV2.S COVID-19 vaccine or a placebo. CDR3 sequence: CASSGPGANVLTF. The DNA for the CDR3 is TGTGCCAGCAGCGGCCCCGGGGCCAACGTCCTGACTTTC. Based on the CDR3 plus reference TRBV7-7 and TRBJ2-6, the full variable domain is GAGVSQSPRYKVTKRGQDVTLRCDPISSHATLYWYQQALGQGPEFLTYFNYEAQPDKSGLPSDRFSAERPEGSISTLTIQRTEQRDSAMYRCASSGPGANVLTFGAGSRLTVL.